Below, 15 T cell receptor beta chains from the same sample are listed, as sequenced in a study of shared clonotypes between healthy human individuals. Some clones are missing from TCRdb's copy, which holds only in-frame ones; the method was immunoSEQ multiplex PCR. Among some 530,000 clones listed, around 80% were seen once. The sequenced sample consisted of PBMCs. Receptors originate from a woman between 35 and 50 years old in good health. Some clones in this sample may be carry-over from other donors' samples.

CDR3 nucleotide sequence: TGTGCCAGCAGCTTCGGCAGGACTGGAGTAGGGAGCACAGATACGCAGTATTTT. It encodes CASSFGRTGVGSTDTQYF. The chain couples TRBV7-6 to TRBJ2-3, with D perhaps TRBD2 (5 bases). The germline V gene encodes CDR1 SGHVS and CDR2 FNYEAQ. The V end lost 3 bases, the J end lost 0 bases, and 19 bases lay between the germline ends. This CDR3 is 18 amino acids long. Combining the CDR3 with reference TRBV7-6 and TRBJ2-3 gives the whole variable domain GAGVSQSPRYKVTKRGQDVALRCDPISGHVSLYWYRQALGQGPEFLTYFNYEAQQDKSGLPNDRFSAERPEGSISTLTIQRTEQRDSAMYRCASSFGRTGVGSTDTQYFGPGTRLTVL.

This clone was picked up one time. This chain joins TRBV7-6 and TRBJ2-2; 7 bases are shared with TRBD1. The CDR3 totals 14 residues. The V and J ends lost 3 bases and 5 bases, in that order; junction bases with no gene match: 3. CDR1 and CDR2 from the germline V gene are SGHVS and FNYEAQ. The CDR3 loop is CASSFDRVTGELFF. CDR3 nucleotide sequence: TGTGCCAGCAGCTTCGACAGGGTTACCGGGGAGCTGTTTTTT. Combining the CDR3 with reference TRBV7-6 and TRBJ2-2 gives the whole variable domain GAGVSQSPRYKVTKRGQDVALRCDPISGHVSLYWYRQALGQGPEFLTYFNYEAQQDKSGLPNDRFSAERPEGSISTLTIQRTEQRDSAMYRCASSFDRVTGELFFGEGSRLTVL.

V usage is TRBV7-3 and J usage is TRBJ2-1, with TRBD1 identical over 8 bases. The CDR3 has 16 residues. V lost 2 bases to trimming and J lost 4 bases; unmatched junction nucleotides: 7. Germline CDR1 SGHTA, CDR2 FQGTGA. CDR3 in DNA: TGTGCCAGCAGCTTAGGTCCCCGGGACAGGTACAATGAGCAGTTCTTC. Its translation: CASSLGPRDRYNEQFF. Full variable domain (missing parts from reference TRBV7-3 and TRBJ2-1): GAGVSQTPSNKVTEKGKYVELRCDPISGHTALYWYRQSLGQGPEFLIYFQGTGAADDSGLPNDRFFAVRPEGSVSTLKIQRTERGDSAVYLCASSLGPRDRYNEQFFGPGTRLTVL.

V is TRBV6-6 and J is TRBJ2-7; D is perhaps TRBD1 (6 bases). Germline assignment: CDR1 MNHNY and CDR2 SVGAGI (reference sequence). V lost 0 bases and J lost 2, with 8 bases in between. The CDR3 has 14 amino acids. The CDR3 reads CASSYSGQPYEQYF. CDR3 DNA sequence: TGTGCCAGCAGTTACTCCGGACAGCCCTACGAGCAGTACTTC.

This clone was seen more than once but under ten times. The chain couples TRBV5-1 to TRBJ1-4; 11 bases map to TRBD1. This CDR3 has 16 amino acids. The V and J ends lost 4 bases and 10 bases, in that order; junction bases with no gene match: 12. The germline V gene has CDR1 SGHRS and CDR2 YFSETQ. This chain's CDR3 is CASSSNSGTGGGKLFF. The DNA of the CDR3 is TGCGCCAGCAGCAGTAACTCCGGGACAGGGGGAGGAAAACTGTTTTTT.

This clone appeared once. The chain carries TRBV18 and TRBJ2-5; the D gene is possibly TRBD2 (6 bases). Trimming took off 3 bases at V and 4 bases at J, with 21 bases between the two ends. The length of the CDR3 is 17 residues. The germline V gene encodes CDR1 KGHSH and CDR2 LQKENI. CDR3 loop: CASSPRRQRVSGETQYF. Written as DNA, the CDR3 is TGTGCCAGCTCACCGAGGCGTCAGCGGGTGTCCGGAGAGACCCAGTACTTC.

CDR3 protein: CAWSASGHYEQYF. The CDR3 nucleotides read TGTGCCTGGAGTGCGTCAGGACACTACGAGCAGTACTTC. J is TRBJ2-7 and V is TRBV30, with a tentative D call TRBD1 (5 bases). V dropped 1 base and J dropped 3 bases, with 10 bases sitting between them. The CDR3 length is 13 residues. Germline lookup yields CDR1 GTSNPN and CDR2 SVGIG (reference sequence).

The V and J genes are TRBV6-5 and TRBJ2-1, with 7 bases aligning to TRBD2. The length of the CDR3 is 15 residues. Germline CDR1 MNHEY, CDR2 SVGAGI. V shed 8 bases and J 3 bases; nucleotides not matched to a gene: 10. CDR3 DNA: TGTGCCAGCTCACCGTCCGGACTAGTCTACAATGAGCAGTTCTTC. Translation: CASSPSGLVYNEQFF.

The CDR3 reads CASAGTGGQPQHF. The DNA of the CDR3 is TGTGCCAGCGCGGGGACAGGCGGTCAGCCCCAGCATTTT. The chain couples TRBV27 to TRBJ1-5; TRBD1 agrees at 8 bases. In germline, CDR1 is MNHEY, CDR2 SMNVEV (reference sequence). The CDR3 extends over 13 amino acids. With V trimmed by 8 bases and J by 6 bases, 6 bases remained unmatched.

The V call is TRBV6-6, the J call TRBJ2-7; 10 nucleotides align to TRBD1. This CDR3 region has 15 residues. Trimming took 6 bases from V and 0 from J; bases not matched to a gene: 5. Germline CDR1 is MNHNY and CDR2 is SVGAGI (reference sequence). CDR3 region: CASRLRDRGSYEQYF. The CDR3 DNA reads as TGTGCCAGCAGATTACGGGACAGGGGCTCCTACGAGCAGTACTTC.

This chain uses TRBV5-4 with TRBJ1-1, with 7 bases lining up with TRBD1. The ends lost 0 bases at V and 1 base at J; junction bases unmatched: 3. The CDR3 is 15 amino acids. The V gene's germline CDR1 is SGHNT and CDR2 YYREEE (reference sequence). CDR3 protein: CASSLVDRTNTEAFF. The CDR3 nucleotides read TGTGCCAGCAGCTTGGTGGACAGGACGAACACTGAAGCTTTCTTT.

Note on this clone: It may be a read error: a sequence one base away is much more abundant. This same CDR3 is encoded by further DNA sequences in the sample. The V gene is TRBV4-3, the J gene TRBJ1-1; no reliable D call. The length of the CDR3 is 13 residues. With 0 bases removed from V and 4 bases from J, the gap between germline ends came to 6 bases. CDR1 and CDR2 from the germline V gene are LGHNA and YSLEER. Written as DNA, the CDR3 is TGCGCCAGCAGCCAAGATCTCAGCACTGAAGCTTTCTTT. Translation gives CASSQDLSTEAFF.

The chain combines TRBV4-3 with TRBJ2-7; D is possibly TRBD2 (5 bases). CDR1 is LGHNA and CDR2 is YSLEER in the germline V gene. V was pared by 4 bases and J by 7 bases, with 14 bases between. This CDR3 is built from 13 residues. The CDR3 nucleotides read TGCGCCAGCAGCCCAACGTCTACGGGAGAGCAGTACTTC. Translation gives CASSPTSTGEQYF.

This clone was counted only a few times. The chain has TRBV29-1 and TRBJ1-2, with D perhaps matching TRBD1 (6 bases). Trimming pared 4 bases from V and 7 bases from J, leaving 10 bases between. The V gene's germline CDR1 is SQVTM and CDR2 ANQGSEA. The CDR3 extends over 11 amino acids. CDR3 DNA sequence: TGCAGCGTTGGGGGGGCGCTTGGCTACACCTTC. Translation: CSVGGALGYTF.

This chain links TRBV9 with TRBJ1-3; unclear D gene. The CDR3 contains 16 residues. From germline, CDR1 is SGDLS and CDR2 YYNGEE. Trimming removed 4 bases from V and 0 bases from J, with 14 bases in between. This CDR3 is CASSPAGGRSGNTIYF. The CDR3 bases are TGTGCCAGCAGCCCAGCGGGCGGCCGCTCTGGAAACACCATATATTTT.